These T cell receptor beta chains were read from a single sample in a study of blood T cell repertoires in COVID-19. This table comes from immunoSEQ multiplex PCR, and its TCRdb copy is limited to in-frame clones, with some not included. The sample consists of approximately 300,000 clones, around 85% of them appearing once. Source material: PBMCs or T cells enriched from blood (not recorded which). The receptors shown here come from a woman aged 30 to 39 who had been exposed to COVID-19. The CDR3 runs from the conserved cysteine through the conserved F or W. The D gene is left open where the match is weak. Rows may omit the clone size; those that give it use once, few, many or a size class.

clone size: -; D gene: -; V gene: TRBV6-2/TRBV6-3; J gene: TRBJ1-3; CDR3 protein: CASSSDRSGNTIYF; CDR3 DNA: TGTGCCAGCAGCAGCGACAGGTCCGGAAACACCATATATTTT
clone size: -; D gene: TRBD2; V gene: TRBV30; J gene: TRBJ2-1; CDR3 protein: CAWSVGAGAIEQFF; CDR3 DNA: TGTGCCTGGAGTGTTGGGGCGGGAGCTATTGAGCAGTTCTTC
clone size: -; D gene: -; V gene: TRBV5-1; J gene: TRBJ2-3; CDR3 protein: CASSLQGPSTDTQYF; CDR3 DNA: TGCGCCAGCAGTTTACAGGGACCTAGCACAGATACGCAGTATTTT
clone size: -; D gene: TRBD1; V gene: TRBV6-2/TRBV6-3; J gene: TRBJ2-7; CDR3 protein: CASSFLTGGYEQYF; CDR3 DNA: TGTGCCAGCAGTTTCCTCACAGGGGGCTACGAGCAGTACTTC
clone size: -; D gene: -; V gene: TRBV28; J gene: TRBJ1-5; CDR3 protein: CASSLWGGGNQPQHF; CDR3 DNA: TGTGCCAGCAGTTTATGGGGGGGAGGCAATCAGCCCCAGCATTTT
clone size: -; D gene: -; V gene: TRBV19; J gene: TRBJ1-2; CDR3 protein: CASSIGLRGANYGYTF; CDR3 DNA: TGTGCCAGTAGTATAGGTCTCAGGGGAGCTAACTATGGCTACACCTTC
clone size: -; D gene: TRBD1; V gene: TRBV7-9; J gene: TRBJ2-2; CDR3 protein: CASSLWTGSANTGELFF; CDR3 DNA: TGTGCCAGCAGCTTATGGACAGGTTCCGCGAACACCGGGGAGCTGTTTTTT
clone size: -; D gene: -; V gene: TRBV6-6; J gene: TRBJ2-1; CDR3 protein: CASSSAGEQFF; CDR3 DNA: TGTGCCAGCAGTTCCGCGGGGGAGCAGTTCTTC
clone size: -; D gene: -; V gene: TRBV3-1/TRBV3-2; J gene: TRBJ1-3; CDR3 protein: CASSQNTVTGNTIYF; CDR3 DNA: TGTGCCAGCAGCCAAAATACGGTTACTGGAAACACCATATATTTT
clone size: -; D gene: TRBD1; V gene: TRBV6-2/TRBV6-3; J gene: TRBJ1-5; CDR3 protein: CASNPDRAPAYSNQPQHF; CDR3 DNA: TGTGCCAGCAACCCCGACAGGGCACCTGCATATAGCAATCAGCCCCAGCATTTT
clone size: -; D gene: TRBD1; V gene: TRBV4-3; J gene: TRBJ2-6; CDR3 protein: CASSHLITGGGANVLTF; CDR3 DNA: TGCGCCAGCAGCCACCTAATTACAGGGGGTGGGGCCAACGTCCTGACTTTC
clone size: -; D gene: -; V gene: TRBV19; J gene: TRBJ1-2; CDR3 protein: CASSIIWENYGYTF; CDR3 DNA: TGTGCCAGTAGTATTATCTGGGAGAACTATGGCTACACCTTC
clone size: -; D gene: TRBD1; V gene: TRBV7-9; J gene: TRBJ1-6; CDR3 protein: CASSFWDSSYNSPLHF; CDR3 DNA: TGTGCCAGCAGCTTTTGGGACAGCTCCTATAATTCACCCCTCCACTTT
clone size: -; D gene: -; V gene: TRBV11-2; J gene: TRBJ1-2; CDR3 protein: CASSLYSSYGYTF; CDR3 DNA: TGTGCCAGCAGCTTGTACAGCTCCTATGGCTACACCTTC
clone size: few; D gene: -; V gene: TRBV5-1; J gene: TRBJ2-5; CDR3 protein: CASKMGGGGETQYF; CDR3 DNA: TGCGCCAGCAAGATGGGGGGTGGAGGGGAGACCCAGTACTTC
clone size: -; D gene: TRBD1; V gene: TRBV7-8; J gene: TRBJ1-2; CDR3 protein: CASSLTRDSSYGYTF; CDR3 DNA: TGTGCCAGCAGCTTAACTCGGGACAGCAGCTATGGCTACACCTTC
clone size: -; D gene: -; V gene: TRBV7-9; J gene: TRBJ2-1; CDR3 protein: CASSPVAGEQFF; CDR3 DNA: TGTGCCAGCAGCCCCGTTGCCGGTGAGCAGTTCTTC
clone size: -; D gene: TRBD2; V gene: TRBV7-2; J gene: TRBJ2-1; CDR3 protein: CASGVYSGGQGEQFF; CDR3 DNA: TGTGCCAGTGGGGTGTATAGCGGGGGACAAGGTGAGCAGTTCTTC
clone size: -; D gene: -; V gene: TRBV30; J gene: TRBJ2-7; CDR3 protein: CAWSVLGGGLYEQYF; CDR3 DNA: TGTGCCTGGAGTGTACTGGGAGGGGGGCTCTACGAGCAGTACTTC
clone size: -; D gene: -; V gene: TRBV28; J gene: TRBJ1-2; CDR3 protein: CASSGGRGYGYTF; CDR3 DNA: TGTGCCAGCAGTGGGGGGCGGGGGTATGGCTACACCTTC
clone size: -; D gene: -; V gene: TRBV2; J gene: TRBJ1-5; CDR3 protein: CASSKSGQFNQPQHF; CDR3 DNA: TGTGCCAGCAGCAAATCCGGACAGTTTAATCAGCCCCAGCATTTT
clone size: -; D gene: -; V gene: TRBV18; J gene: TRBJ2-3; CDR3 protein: CASSPRELKDTQYF; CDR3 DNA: TGTGCCAGCTCACCAAGGGAGTTGAAAGATACGCAGTATTTT
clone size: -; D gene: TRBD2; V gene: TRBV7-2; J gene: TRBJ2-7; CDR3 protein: CASSSLPGLAGPYEQYF; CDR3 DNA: TGTGCCAGCAGCTCGCTCCCGGGACTAGCAGGGCCCTACGAGCAGTACTTC
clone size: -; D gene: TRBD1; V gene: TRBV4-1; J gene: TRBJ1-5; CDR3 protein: CASSQVQGWGNQPQHF; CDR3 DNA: TGCGCCAGCAGCCAGGTACAGGGGTGGGGAAATCAGCCCCAGCATTTT
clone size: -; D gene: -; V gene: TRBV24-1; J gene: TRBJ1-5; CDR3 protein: CATSEAIGNQPQHF; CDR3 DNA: TGTGCCACCAGTGAAGCAATCGGCAATCAGCCCCAGCATTTT
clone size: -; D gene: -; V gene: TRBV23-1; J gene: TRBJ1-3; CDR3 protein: CASSHLGPGGSGNTIYF; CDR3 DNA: TGCGCCAGCAGTCATCTCGGACCTGGGGGGAGTGGAAACACCATATATTTT
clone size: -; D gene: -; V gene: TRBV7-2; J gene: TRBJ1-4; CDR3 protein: CASRPRVATNEKLFF; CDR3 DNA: TGTGCCAGCAGGCCCCGGGTTGCAACTAATGAAAAACTGTTTTTT
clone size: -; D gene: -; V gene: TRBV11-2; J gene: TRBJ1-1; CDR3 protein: CASSLPLGATEAFF; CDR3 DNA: TGTGCCAGCAGCTTACCTCTGGGGGCGACTGAAGCTTTCTTT
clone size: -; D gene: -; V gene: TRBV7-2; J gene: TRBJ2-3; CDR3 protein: CASSSGNTQYF; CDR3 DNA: TGTGCCAGCAGCTCTGGCAATACGCAGTATTTT
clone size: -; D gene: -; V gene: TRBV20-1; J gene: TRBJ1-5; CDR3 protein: CSASVTGDGYQPQHF; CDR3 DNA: TGCAGTGCTAGTGTGACAGGAGATGGCTATCAGCCCCAGCATTTT
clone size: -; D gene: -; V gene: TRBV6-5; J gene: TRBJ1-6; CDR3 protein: CASREDSSYNSPLHF; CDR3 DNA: TGTGCCAGCAGGGAGGATAGCTCCTATAATTCACCCCTCCACTTT
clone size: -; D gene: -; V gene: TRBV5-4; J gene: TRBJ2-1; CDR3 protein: CASSLDLRVDNEQFF; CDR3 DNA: TGTGCCAGCAGCTTGGATCTCAGGGTGGATAATGAGCAGTTCTTC
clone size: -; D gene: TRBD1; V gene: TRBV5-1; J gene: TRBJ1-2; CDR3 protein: CASSGGGTGGENGYTF; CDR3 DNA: TGCGCCAGCAGCGGGGGCGGGACAGGGGGCGAGAATGGCTACACCTTC
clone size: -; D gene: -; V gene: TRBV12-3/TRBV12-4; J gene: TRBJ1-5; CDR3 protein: CASNLGRQPQHF; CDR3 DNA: TGTGCCAGCAACCTAGGGAGGCAGCCCCAGCATTTT
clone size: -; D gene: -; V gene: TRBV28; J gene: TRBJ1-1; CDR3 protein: CASSLLSGEAFF; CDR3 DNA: TGTGCCAGCAGCCTCCTCTCAGGGGAAGCTTTCTTT
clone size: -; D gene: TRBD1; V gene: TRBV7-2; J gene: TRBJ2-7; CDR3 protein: CASSSLWDRGTGPTYEQYF; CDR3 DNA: TGTGCCAGCAGCTCATTATGGGATAGAGGGACAGGGCCCACCTACGAGCAGTACTTC
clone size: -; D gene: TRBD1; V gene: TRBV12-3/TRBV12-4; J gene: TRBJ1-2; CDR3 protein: CASRLTGAHGYTF; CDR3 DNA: TGTGCCAGCAGGCTCACAGGGGCGCATGGCTACACCTTC
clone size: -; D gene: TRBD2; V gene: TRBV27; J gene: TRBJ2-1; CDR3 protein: CASSLWAGAISEQFF; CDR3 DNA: TGTGCCAGCAGTTTGTGGGCGGGAGCCATATCTGAGCAGTTCTTC
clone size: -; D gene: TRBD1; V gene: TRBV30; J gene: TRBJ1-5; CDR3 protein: CAWSAGQGSQPQHF; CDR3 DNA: TGTGCCTGGAGTGCCGGACAGGGAAGTCAGCCCCAGCATTTT
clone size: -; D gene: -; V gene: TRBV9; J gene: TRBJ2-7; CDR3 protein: CASSTSLVDYEQYF; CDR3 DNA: TGTGCCAGCAGCACTTCCCTAGTAGATTACGAGCAGTACTTC
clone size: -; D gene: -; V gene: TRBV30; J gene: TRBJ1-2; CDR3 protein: CAWSMQGSYGYTF; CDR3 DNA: TGTGCCTGGAGTATGCAGGGGAGCTATGGCTACACCTTC
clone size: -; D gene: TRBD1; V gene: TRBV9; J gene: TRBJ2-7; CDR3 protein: CASRGTGGFFSYEQYF; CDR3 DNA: TGTGCCAGCAGGGGGACAGGGGGGTTTTTTTCCTACGAGCAGTACTTC
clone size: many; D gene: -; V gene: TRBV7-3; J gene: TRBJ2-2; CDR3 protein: CASSPVRRNTGELFF; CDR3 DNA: TGTGCCAGCAGCCCAGTCCGAAGGAACACCGGGGAGCTGTTTTTT
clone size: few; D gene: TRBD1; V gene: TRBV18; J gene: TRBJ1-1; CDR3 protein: CASSLSGGNTEAFF; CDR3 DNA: TGTGCCAGCTCGCTCTCAGGGGGGAACACTGAAGCTTTCTTT
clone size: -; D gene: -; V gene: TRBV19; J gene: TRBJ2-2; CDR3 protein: CASSMMGATGELFF; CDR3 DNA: TGTGCCAGTAGTATGATGGGGGCCACCGGGGAGCTGTTTTTT
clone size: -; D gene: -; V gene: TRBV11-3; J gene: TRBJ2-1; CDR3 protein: CASRGQGHNEQFF; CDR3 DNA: TGTGCCAGCAGGGGTCAGGGTCACAATGAGCAGTTCTTC
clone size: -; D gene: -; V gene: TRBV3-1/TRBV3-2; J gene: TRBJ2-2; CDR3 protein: CASSHTGSGELFF; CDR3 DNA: TGTGCCAGCAGCCATACAGGGTCCGGGGAGCTGTTTTTT
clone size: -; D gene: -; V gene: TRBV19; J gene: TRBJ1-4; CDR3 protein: CASSLFGGVREKLFF; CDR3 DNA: TGTGCCAGTAGTCTCTTCGGGGGTGTAAGAGAAAAACTGTTTTTT
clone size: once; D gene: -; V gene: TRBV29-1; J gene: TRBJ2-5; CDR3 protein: CSVSPGYQETQYF; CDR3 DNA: TGCAGCGTTTCCCCAGGGTACCAAGAGACCCAGTACTTC
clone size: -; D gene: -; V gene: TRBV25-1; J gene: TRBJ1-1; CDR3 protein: CASSPGLVAFF; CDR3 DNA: TGTGCCAGCAGTCCGGGACTTGTAGCTTTCTTT